This T cell receptor beta chain was identified in a study of cytomegalovirus exposure and HLA in healthy donors. The CDR3 has 15 residues. After removal of 3 bases from V and 2 bases from J, the junction contained 5 bases not matched to a gene. Germline V CDR1 and CDR2: LNHDA, SQIVND (reference sequence). This clone was found a few times. Its antigen is not identified. PCR used 60 Vbeta primers and 13 Jbeta primers. Data came from immunoSEQ multiplex PCR; TCRdb stores just in-frame clones and leaves some out. Counted here are fewer than 150,000 clones, approximately 80% occurring once; the ten biggest clones make up approximately 1.2%. Study outcomes and limitations: Researchers had no immune exposure information except CMV serostatus available.

The receptor was derived from a man between 45 and 60 years old in good health and CMV-seronegative. V gene TRBV19 combines with J gene TRBJ2-7; 9 nucleotides match TRBD1. The sample taken for sequencing was PBMCs. Here the CDR3 reads CASSIGTGPPYEQYF. For the CDR3, the DNA is TGTGCCAGTAGTATCGGGACAGGGCCACCCTACGAGCAGTACTTC.